This TCR beta chain was retrieved from a study of Ad26.COV2.S vaccination and SARS-CoV-2 variants (dated by TCRdb to the early 2020s). Notes on the research overall: TCRbeta repertoire sequencing was used to assess the specificity and breadth of SARS-CoV-2-reactive T cell receptors after Ad26.COV2.S vaccination. The TCR-sequenced set comprised approximately 32 samples: some 19 Ad26.COV2.S vaccine recipients, 5 placebo recipients and 8 SARS-CoV-2 convalescent individuals. Beyond this particular receptor, the publication reports: Ad26.COV2.S recipients had higher spike-specific TCR breadth than placebo recipients (P = 0.0014). After vaccination, spike-specific CD8+ and CD4+ T cell responses were reported to show substantial breadth. The authors noted that the TCR breadth and depth analyses may have underestimated total T cell responses. Vaccine and placebo recipients had comparable non-spike TCR breadth, which fits with the vaccine containing only spike.

TCRbeta CDR3 regions were sequenced with the immunoSEQ Assay. After extraction, genomic DNA underwent amplification by bias-controlled multiplex PCR, followed by high-throughput sequencing. As for the original processing: To quantify the absolute abundance of every unique TCRbeta CDR3 region, sequences were collapsed and filtered. T cell fraction was estimated by normalizing TCRbeta template counts to usable DNA, with usable DNA measured through amplification of reference genes found in all nucleated cells. Repertoire TCRs were annotated as SARS-CoV-2-specific by exact matching of V gene, CDR3 amino acid sequence and J gene to a known reactive TCR set. The reference SARS-CoV-2 TCR set was obtained from MIRA and was filtered for enrichment in COVID-19-positive ImmuneCODE repertoires, whereby public or cross-reactive TCRs were removed. Using the MIRA antigens, annotated TCRs were further analysed by specific ORF or by position within an ORF. Depth was the summed frequency of annotated unique rearrangements, while breadth was defined as annotated unique rearrangements over total unique productive rearrangements. Group comparisons of TCR breadth used two-sided Wilcoxon rank-sum tests. Sourced from immuneACCESS, this table was stored by TCRdb with only in-frame sequences that have V and J called. A share of the clones is absent; for the studies checked, an unresolved V gene accounts for under half, and the remainder has no known explanation. V and J calls and clone size follow that table, whereas D and trimming were derived from the DNA. This sample is represented by under 150,000 clones; 86% of them were singletons. The ten largest clones capture 4% to 6% of the sample.

Regarding this clone: Its antigen remains unidentified. No qualities accompany the bases; no much larger clone lies one base away.

This specimen's time point label, interpreted: individuals recovered from natural SARS-CoV-2 infection. According to the germline V gene, CDR1 reads SGDLS and CDR2 reads YYNGEE. Deletion took 2 bases off V and 3 bases off J, with a span of 9 bases between the germline ends. Spanning cysteine to phenylalanine, the CDR3 consists of 14 amino acids. Only CDR3 DNA is held: 42 bases, read in frame from base 1. The source is a human donor who had recovered from COVID-19. The starting material was peripheral blood, obtained after recovery from COVID-19. The chain employs TRBV9 and TRBJ1-5; TRBD1 is possibly the D segment (6 matching bases). The DNA reads as follows: TGTGCCAGCAGCGTCGGGGGGCTCAATCAGCCCCAGCATTTT. This translates into CASSVGGLNQPQHF.